Given below is one T cell receptor (beta chain) in context. No antigen is known for it. The record originates from a study of TIL therapy for anti-PD-1-resistant metastatic lung cancer. Whole-study context: Four tumors were EGFR-mutant and two were ALK-rearranged. Study observations and caveats: TIL cultures after expansion showed higher clonality and lower diversity than baseline tumor (median roughly 6% vs 31%).

The V and J ends lost 9 bases and 6 bases respectively, with 13 bases between them. CDR3 length: 12 residues. Germline-derived CDR1 and CDR2 are MNHEY and SMNVEV (reference sequence). The immunoSEQ assay was v3. Clones were read by immunoSEQ multiplex PCR, and TCRdb kept only the in-frame ones, dropping some. The table records under 100,000 clones, just over 65% of them present only once. Time point in this sample: pre-treatment sample, taken before nivolumab and TIL therapy. Tumor tissue came from excised metastases, mostly pleural nodules or supraclavicular lymph nodes. Tumor harvest preceded PD-1/PD-L1 blockade, followed by nivolumab treatment.

The chain recombines TRBV27 with TRBJ2-3, with TRBD2 as a possible D gene (5 bases). Specimen: tumor tissue, collected at baseline. The clonotype was recovered from a person between 30 and 80 years old with non-small cell lung cancer. In nucleotides, the CDR3 is TGTGCCAGTACAGCCCCGGGGGATACGCAGTATTTT. Its protein is CASTAPGDTQYF.